A single sample is the source of the 20 T cell receptor beta chains below, sequenced in a study of circulating CD8 cells and anti-PD-1 response in melanoma. Each library started from roughly 16 ng of total RNA using the QIAseq Immune Repertoire TCR panel. TCRdb re-analysed the reads in MiXCR, keeping a single row per CDR3 protein. The sample lists about 440 distinct CDR3 sequences; 14% to 15% were seen once. Four subsets defined by PD-1 and/or TIGIT were sorted from live CD3+CD8+TCRalphabeta+ cells. Material: CD8+ T cells from PBMCs, obtained at baseline or after one month of anti-PD-1 therapy (not recorded which). The receptors derive from a human donor with melanoma. The donor label of this sample is uncertain. Some clones in this sample may be carry-over from other donors' samples.

In this sample, this clonotype turned up a few times. V usage is TRBV24-1 and J usage is TRBJ2-3; D is unresolved. V lost 2 bases, J lost 11 bases, and 7 bases lay in between. The germline CDR1 and CDR2 sequences are KGHDR and SFDVKD. The CDR3 covers 11 residues. The DNA of the CDR3 is TGTGCCACCAGTGATTATTTCGGGCAGTATTTT. It encodes CATSDYFGQYF.

A note on this clonotype: It is likely a read error, because the conserved phenylalanine at the end of the CDR3 is missing. It is unclear where the CDR3 begins or ends on the DNA, so no DNA is shown, and the CDR3 is as TCRdb lists it. The J gene is TRBJ2-2, the V gene TRBV20-1; TRBD1 is the table's D call and was not checked against the DNA. Germline-derived CDR1 and CDR2 are DFQATT and SNEGSKA (reference sequence). Inclusive of both ends, the CDR3 amounts to 15 amino acids. This chain's CDR3 is CSARETGTDTGELSS.

This clonotype was seen a few times. The rearrangement links TRBV20-1 to TRBJ1-2; 7 bases align to TRBD1. The CDR3 spans 14 residues. Trimming at V came to 5 bases and at J to 4 bases, leaving 10 bases not matched to a gene. Germline V gene lookup returns CDR1 DFQATT and CDR2 SNEGSKA (reference sequence). The CDR3 DNA is TGCAGTGCTCGCCCCGGACAGGACCTCTATGGCTACACCTTC. It specifies CSARPGQDLYGYTF.

The chain couples TRBV12-3 or TRBV12-4 to TRBJ1-1; weak D call: TRBD1 (6 bases). Trimming took 5 bases from V and 0 from J, leaving 16 bases between them. This CDR3 region has 16 residues. Here the CDR3 reads CASSLTGRGMNTEAFF. Written as DNA, the CDR3 is TGTGCCAGCAGTCTTACAGGGAGGGGTATGAACACTGAAGCTTTCTTT.

This clonotype qualifies as medium-sized. The J gene is TRBJ1-1, the V gene TRBV20-1, with 7 bases matching TRBD1. Germline-derived CDR1 and CDR2 are DFQATT and SNEGSKA (reference sequence). CDR3 length: 12 residues. Trimming removed 6 bases from V and 4 bases from J; junction bases left unmatched: 5. The CDR3 DNA sequence: TGCAGTGCGGCAGGGGGGGGCACTGAAGCTTTCTTT. This translates into CSAAGGGTEAFF.

This clonotype is medium-sized. The rearrangement links TRBV20-1 to TRBJ2-4, with D perhaps matching TRBD2 (6 bases). Germline V gives CDR1 DFQATT, CDR2 SNEGSKA (reference sequence). This CDR3 region has 13 residues. V lost 5 bases and J lost 3, with 11 bases in between. This chain's CDR3 is CSAPGSYKNIQYF. In DNA form, the CDR3 reads TGCAGTGCTCCCGGGAGCTACAAAAACATTCAGTACTTC.

Sample share makes this clonotype medium-sized (0.01 to 0.1%). This sequence joins TRBV7-3 and TRBJ2-1, with 7 nucleotides matching TRBD1. V lost 3 bases and J lost 9; bases outside the gene matches: 5. CDR3 size: 13 residues. From germline, CDR1 is SGHTA and CDR2 FQGTGA. The chain's CDR3 is CASSFGQVAEQFF. DNA of the CDR3: TGTGCCAGCAGCTTTGGACAGGTGGCTGAGCAGTTCTTC. Filled out from reference TRBV7-3 and TRBJ2-1, the complete variable domain reads GAGVSQTPSNKVTEKGKYVELRCDPISGHTALYWYRQSLGQGPEFLIYFQGTGAADDSGLPNDRFFAVRPEGSVSTLKIQRTERGDSAVYLCASSFGQVAEQFFGPGTRLTVL.

In this sample, this clonotype turned up a few times. The V gene is TRBV27, the J gene TRBJ1-5; D possibly corresponds to TRBD1 (5 bases). Between the trimmed V and J ends, which lost 7 bases and 4 bases, there was a span of 11 bases. There are 13 residues in the CDR3. Germline CDR1 and CDR2: MNHEY and SMNVEV (reference sequence). The CDR3 region is CASKKGVNQPQHF. The CDR3 nucleotides are TGTGCCAGCAAGAAAGGGGTAAATCAGCCCCAGCATTTT.

DNA of the CDR3: TGTGCCAGCAGTTACGTGGAGAACACTGAAGCTTTCTTT. This sequence encodes CASSYVENTEAFF. The chain carries TRBV6-2 or TRBV6-3 and TRBJ1-1, with D unclear. V shed 2 bases and J shed 1 base, with 5 bases lying between them. The CDR3 is 13 amino acids. The germline gives CDR1 MNHEY, CDR2 SVGEGT.

The rearrangement joins TRBV12-3 or TRBV12-4 to TRBJ2-7; D gene unclear. The V and J ends lost 2 bases and 0 bases respectively, with 11 bases between them. The CDR3 loop spans 15 amino acids. For the CDR3, the DNA is TGTGCCAGCAGTTTAACGGAGAATCCCTCCTACGAGCAGTACTTC. It specifies CASSLTENPSYEQYF.

This clonotype is categorized as medium-sized. This chain connects TRBV19 to TRBJ2-1; 12 bases align to TRBD2. V gave up 5 bases and J gave up 7 bases; unmatched junction bases: 9. This CDR3 spans 16 amino acids. Germline CDR1 and CDR2: LNHDA and SQIVND (reference sequence). The CDR3 coding sequence is TGTGCCAGTAGTCCCACCGGGACTAGCGGGTTTAATGAGCAGTTCTTC. Amino acid sequence: CASSPTGTSGFNEQFF. Supplemented by reference TRBV19 and TRBJ2-1, the full variable domain reads DGGITQSPKYLFRKEGQNVTLSCEQNLNHDAMYWYRQDPGQGLRLIYYSQIVNDFQKGDIAEGYSVSREKKESFPLTVTSAQKNPTAFYLCASSPTGTSGFNEQFFGPGTRLTVL.

The CDR3 spells CASSGLASSTDTQYF. CDR3 nucleotide sequence: TGTGCCAGCAGTGGCCTCGCGTCTAGCACAGATACGCAGTATTTT. V usage is TRBV2 and J usage is TRBJ2-3; no definite D call. Germline CDR1 and CDR2: SNHLY and FYNNEI. The length of the CDR3 is 15 residues. Trimming pared 4 bases from V and 0 bases from J, leaving 11 bases between.

This chain links TRBV7-2 with TRBJ2-5; 10 bases line up with TRBD2. The CDR3 loop spans 17 amino acids. CDR1 and CDR2 (germline): SGHTA, FQGNSA. J lost 0 bases, V lost 1 base, and 5 bases had no gene match. The DNA of the CDR3 is TGTGCCAGCAGCTTAGGGCTAGCGGGGGCGGACCAAGAGACCCAGTACTTC. It encodes CASSLGLAGADQETQYF.

This clonotype is termed medium-sized. This chain connects TRBV5-5 to TRBJ2-1; 8 bases map to TRBD2. The germline gives CDR1 SGHKS, CDR2 YYEKEE (reference sequence). There are 18 residues in the CDR3. V shed 6 bases and J 4 bases; nucleotides not matched to a gene: 18. The CDR3 nucleotides are TGTGCCAGCAACCCCACTGCCGCCGGGGGGGCCTTATACAATGAGCAGTTCTTC. Residues: CASNPTAAGGALYNEQFF. Full variable domain (missing parts from reference TRBV5-5 and TRBJ2-1): DAGVTQSPTHLIKTRGQQVTLRCSPISGHKSVSWYQQVLGQGPQFIFQYYEKEERGRGNFPDRFSARQFPNYSSELNVNALLLGDSALYLCASNPTAAGGALYNEQFFGPGTRLTVL.

This clonotype qualifies as medium-sized. J is TRBJ1-5 and V is TRBV19, with 8 bases lining up with TRBD1. The germline V gene encodes CDR1 LNHDA and CDR2 SQIVND (reference sequence). V trimming: 7 bases; J trimming: 5 bases; junction bases outside the gene matches: 10. This CDR3 contains 15 residues. The CDR3 spells CASTGRGQGDQPQHF. In DNA, the CDR3 is TGTGCCAGTACCGGAAGAGGACAGGGAGATCAGCCCCAGCATTTT.

This clonotype rates as medium-sized. The chain combines TRBV20-1 with TRBJ2-2; TRBD2 agrees at 11 bases. J lost 3 bases, V lost 0 bases, and 3 bases had no gene match. This CDR3 has 16 amino acids. In germline, CDR1 is DFQATT, CDR2 SNEGSKA (reference sequence). The CDR3 region has the DNA TGCAGTGCTAGAGACGGGACTAGCGGAGACACCGGGGAGCTGTTTTTT. Its translation is CSARDGTSGDTGELFF.

This clonotype has a handful of counts. This CDR3 reads CTTMSSNEQFF. CDR3 DNA sequence: TGCACAACTATGAGCAGCAATGAGCAGTTCTTC. The V gene is TRBV20-1, the J gene TRBJ2-1; D ambiguous. Germline V gene sequence: CDR1 DFQATT, CDR2 SNEGSKA (reference sequence). The CDR3 contains 11 residues.

By sample share, this clonotype is medium-sized. The rearrangement joins TRBV5-5 to TRBJ2-3; weak D call: TRBD2 (5 bases). Germline assignment: CDR1 SGHKS and CDR2 YYEKEE (reference sequence). The V end was cut by 4 bases, the J end by 0 bases, with 12 bases between. This CDR3 has 15 amino acids. CDR3 region: CASSRWTGSTDTQYF. The DNA of the CDR3 is TGTGCCAGCAGCCGCTGGACTGGAAGCACAGATACGCAGTATTTT.

In its sample, this clonotype is large. The chain joins TRBV19 to TRBJ2-2; 8 bases are shared with TRBD2. CDR3 length: 16 residues. J gave up 6 bases and V 5 bases, and 11 bases lay outside the gene matches. Per germline, CDR1 LNHDA and CDR2 SQIVND (reference sequence). The CDR3 protein is CASSPAGEMNAGELFF. In nucleotides, the CDR3 is TGTGCCAGTAGTCCAGCGGGGGAGATGAATGCCGGGGAGCTGTTTTTT.

This clonotype was seen only a few times. V usage is TRBV19 and J usage is TRBJ2-7; D remains ambiguous. Germline lookup yields CDR1 LNHDA and CDR2 SQIVND (reference sequence). V gave up 4 bases and J gave up 4 bases, with 11 bases separating them. The length of the CDR3 is 13 residues. The CDR3 reads CASSNNVGYEQYF. The CDR3 DNA is TGTGCCAGTAGTAATAATGTGGGGTACGAGCAGTACTTC.